This passage covers 25 T cell receptor beta chains from one sample sequenced in a study of blood T cell repertoires in COVID-19. The protocol was immunoSEQ multiplex PCR, while the TCRdb copy is restricted to in-frame clones and leaves out a portion. The repertoire holds more than 50,000 clones, roughly 93% seen once, with around 1.5% in the top ten. Sequencing was carried out using peripheral blood. The receptors stem from a human donor in a cohort sampled during active COVID-19.

This clone was picked up one time. The chain combines TRBV11-2 with TRBJ1-1; 9 bases are a match to TRBD1. V lost 4 bases, J lost 0 bases, and 12 bases stayed unmatched. The CDR3 covers 18 residues. CDR1 and CDR2 (germline): SGHAT, FQNNGV. The chain's CDR3 is CASSSDRGLTRMNTEAFF. CDR3 nucleotide sequence: TGTGCCAGCAGCTCGGACAGGGGATTGACTAGAATGAACACTGAAGCTTTCTTT. The whole variable domain, filled in from reference TRBV11-2 and TRBJ1-1, reads EAGVAQSPRYKIIEKRQSVAFWCNPISGHATLYWYQQILGQGPKLLIQFQNNGVVDDSQLPKDRFSAERLKGVDSTLKIQPAKLEDSAVYLCASSSDRGLTRMNTEAFFGQGTRLTVV.

This chain uses TRBV11-3 with TRBJ2-7; D may be TRBD1 (5 bases). Trimming cost V 4 bases and J 2 bases, with 15 bases left between them. The CDR3 runs 15 residues. The germline V gene has CDR1 SGHNT and CDR2 YENEEA. The DNA for the CDR3 is TGTGCCAGCAGCTCGTCGACAGACTTTCCCTACGAGCAGTACTTC. Its translation: CASSSSTDFPYEQYF.

This sequence joins TRBV7-9 and TRBJ2-7; tentative D call: TRBD1 (6 bases). The CDR3 sequence is 13 residues long. Germline CDR1 and CDR2: SEHNR and FQNEAQ (reference sequence). V dropped 1 base and J dropped 3 bases, with 7 bases sitting between them. The CDR3 DNA follows: TGTGCCAGCAGCTTAGGGGACAACTACGAGCAGTACTTC. Translating it yields CASSLGDNYEQYF.

The gene calls are TRBV12-5 and TRBJ2-5; the match to TRBD2 covers 7 bases. Germline values: CDR1 LGHNT, CDR2 FRNRAP. The trim removed 3 bases at V and 3 bases at J, leaving 1 base unmatched. The CDR3 has 13 residues. The CDR3 DNA sequence: TGTGCTAGTGGTTTCGGGGGGAAAGAGACCCAGTACTTC. Residues: CASGFGGKETQYF.

The chain couples TRBV6-5 to TRBJ1-2; 8 bases fit TRBD1. J gave up 7 bases and V 7 bases, and 8 bases lay outside the gene matches. Germline V gives CDR1 MNHEY, CDR2 SVGAGI. The CDR3 contains 13 residues. The chain's CDR3 is CASNPGGYGGYTF. CDR3 nucleotide sequence: TGTGCCAGCAACCCAGGGGGCTACGGTGGCTACACCTTC.

This sequence joins TRBV7-2 and TRBJ2-7, with TRBD2 matching 10 bases. With V trimmed by 2 bases and J by 1 base, 2 bases remained unmatched. Germline values: CDR1 SGHTA, CDR2 FQGNSA. This CDR3 comprises 15 residues. The CDR3 loop is CASSLTSGISYEQYF. Written as DNA, the CDR3 is TGTGCCAGCAGCTTAACTAGCGGGATTTCCTACGAGCAGTACTTC. The entire variable domain, with the rest obtained from reference TRBV7-2 and TRBJ2-7, is as follows: GAGVSQSPSNKVTEKGKDVELRCDPISGHTALYWYRQSLGQGLEFLIYFQGNSAPDKSGLPSDRFSAERTGGSVSTLTIQRTQQEDSAVYLCASSLTSGISYEQYFGPGTRLTVT.

The table lists this clone with a count of one. This CDR3 is CASSLGIEGEAFF. The CDR3 bases are TGTGCCAGCAGCTTAGGAATAGAGGGTGAAGCTTTCTTT. The rearrangement joins TRBV7-8 to TRBJ1-1, with unresolved D. Germline lookup yields CDR1 SGHVS and CDR2 FQNEAQ. Trimming left V 1 base short and J 7 bases short, with 10 bases between. CDR3 length equals 13 residues.

The chain employs TRBV25-1 and TRBJ2-2, with 9 positions matching TRBD1. CDR3 size: 18 residues. Germline V gene lookup returns CDR1 MGHDK and CDR2 SYGVNS. V lost 5 bases to trimming and J lost 7 bases; unmatched junction nucleotides: 17. CDR3 protein: CASSNLGQGPNVLGELFF. CDR3 bases: TGTGCCAGCAGTAATCTGGGACAGGGCCCCAACGTCCTCGGGGAGCTGTTTTTT.

On this clone itself: A junction end diverges from the germline sequence, so it may reflect a read error. V usage is TRBV28 and J usage is TRBJ2-7; maybe TRBD2 (5 bases). CDR3 length: 14 amino acids. Germline lookup yields CDR1 MDHEN and CDR2 SYDVKM. The CDR3 DNA is TGTGCCAGCCGTTTGGAGGCTTCGAACTACGAGCAGTACTTC. Encoded protein: CASRLEASNYEQYF.

V and J are TRBV7-2 and TRBJ2-4, with D unclear. V gave up 0 bases and J gave up 0 bases, with 3 bases separating them. Germline loops: CDR1 SGHTA, CDR2 FQGNSA. The CDR3 is made up of 14 amino acids. The DNA of the CDR3 is TGTGCCAGCAGCTTAGCCATAGCCAAAAACATTCAGTACTTC. Translating it yields CASSLAIAKNIQYF.

The chain is built from TRBV5-1 and TRBJ2-3; the match to TRBD2 covers 14 bases. With V trimmed by 4 bases and J by 4 bases, 11 bases remained unmatched. Per the germline V gene, CDR1 is SGHRS and CDR2 is YFSETQ. This CDR3 comprises 18 residues. CDR3 residues: CASSPGTSGRGRADTQYF. CDR3 bases: TGCGCCAGCAGCCCGGGGACTAGCGGGAGAGGTCGAGCAGATACGCAGTATTTT. Full variable domain (remainder filled in from reference TRBV5-1 and TRBJ2-3): KAGVTQTPRYLIKTRGQQVTLSCSPISGHRSVSWYQQTPGQGLQFLFEYFSETQRNKGNFPGRFSGRQFSNSRSEMNVSTLELGDSALYLCASSPGTSGRGRADTQYFGPGTRLTVL.

The rearrangement joins TRBV6-5 to TRBJ2-7, with D perhaps matching TRBD2 (6 bases). Trimming stripped 6 bases from V and 2 bases from J, with 14 bases between. Germline V CDR1 and CDR2: MNHEY, SVGAGI. This CDR3 spans 14 amino acids. CDR3 amino acids: CASRGPGLPYEQYF. The DNA of the CDR3 is TGTGCCAGCAGAGGTCCGGGACTGCCCTACGAGCAGTACTTC.

J is TRBJ2-7 and V is TRBV5-6, with a possible D match to TRBD2 (7 bases). Germline values: CDR1 SGHDT, CDR2 YYEEEE. This CDR3 has 14 amino acids. V was pared by 4 bases and J by 4 bases, with 15 bases between. DNA of the CDR3: TGTGCCAGCAGCGTGGGGGAGGGGGTGTACGAGCAGTACTTC. It codes for CASSVGEGVYEQYF.

The rearrangement joins TRBV4-2 to TRBJ2-1, with D maybe TRBD2 (6 bases). The CDR3 totals 17 residues. The V and J ends lost 0 bases and 7 bases respectively, with 19 bases between them. Germline-derived CDR1 and CDR2 are LGHNA and YNFKEQ. For the CDR3, the DNA is TGTGCCAGCAGCCAAGATAGAGAATACGGGAGACTAAATGAGCAGTTCTTC. It specifies CASSQDREYGRLNEQFF.

This chain joins TRBV9 and TRBJ1-3, with 7 bases aligning to TRBD1. With 3 bases clipped from V and 3 bases from J, the junction kept 9 bases outside the gene matches. The CDR3 consists of 16 residues. Germline V gene data show CDR1 as SGDLS and CDR2 as YYNGEE. The CDR3 DNA is TGTGCCAGCAGCGCACATACAGGGGTGGATGGAAACACCATATATTTT. Residues: CASSAHTGVDGNTIYF.

This clone appeared once. V and J are TRBV2 and TRBJ2-1, with D uncertain. Germline-derived CDR1 and CDR2 are SNHLY and FYNNEI. The CDR3 covers 13 residues. Deletions cut 7 bases from V and 7 bases from J, with 14 bases between. Written as DNA, the CDR3 is TGTGCCAGCACTACCGTCCCGAAAAATGAGCAGTTCTTC. Amino acids: CASTTVPKNEQFF.

The genes are TRBV4-2 and TRBJ2-7, with 8 bases that match TRBD2. This CDR3 comprises 16 residues. Germline V gives CDR1 LGHNA, CDR2 YNFKEQ. J gave up 0 bases and V 4 bases, and 8 bases lay outside the gene matches. The CDR3 loop reads CASSPTLADPSYEQYF. In DNA form, the CDR3 reads TGTGCCAGCAGCCCAACACTAGCGGACCCCTCCTACGAGCAGTACTTC.

This clone appeared once. This chain uses TRBV5-4 with TRBJ2-1, with 8 bases matching TRBD2. Germline-derived CDR1 and CDR2 are SGHNT and YYREEE (reference sequence). Losses at the gene ends were 5 bases for V and 5 bases for J; bases not matched to a gene: 9. The CDR3 consists of 15 residues. CDR3 DNA: TGTGCCAGCAGTAAAGCGGGAGTTGGCGACAATGAGCAGTTCTTC. This sequence encodes CASSKAGVGDNEQFF.

This clone was detected once. The gene calls are TRBV19 and TRBJ2-7; 10 bases are a match to TRBD2. V gave up 4 bases and J gave up 6 bases; unmatched junction bases: 15. This CDR3 spans 17 amino acids. Germline V lookup: CDR1 LNHDA, CDR2 SQIVND (reference sequence). CDR3 nucleotides: TGTGCCAGTAGTACCCGTCCTAGCGGGAGTGTCCCCCGCGAGCAGTACTTC. It codes for CASSTRPSGSVPREQYF.

The rearrangement links TRBV21-1 to TRBJ1-1; TRBD1, the D gene given by the table, was not confirmed from the DNA. TRBV21-1 is recorded as a pseudogene. The CDR3 totals 14 residues. The CDR3 sequence is CASSKSTENTEAFF. CDR3 nucleotide sequence: TGTGCCAGCAGCAAATCGACAGAGAACACTGAAGCTTTCTTT.

The CDR3 reads CVRSSNHRPTPSQGRCNQPQHF. The CDR3 nucleotides are TGTGTCAGAAGCTCTAACCATCGCCCGACGCCTTCCCAGGGAAGGTGCAATCAGCCCCAGCATTTT. The chain is built from TRBV7-5 and TRBJ1-5; TRBD1, the table's D call, lacks a check against the DNA. TRBV7-5 is a pseudogene segment. CDR3 length equals 22 residues.

V is TRBV6-1 and J is TRBJ2-5; a possible D gene is TRBD2 (7 bases). V lost 2 bases to trimming and J lost 0 bases, with 16 bases between them. Per germline, CDR1 MNHNS and CDR2 SASEGT. The CDR3 is 17 amino acids. CDR3 sequence: CASSEPTGRGNQETQYF. The CDR3 DNA follows: TGTGCCAGCAGTGAACCTACAGGGAGGGGGAACCAAGAGACCCAGTACTTC.

This clone was counted a single time. The V and J genes are TRBV28 and TRBJ1-1; D call uncertain. Trimming left V 2 bases short and J 4 bases short, with 11 bases between. The CDR3 length is 14 residues. CDR1 and CDR2 from the germline V gene are MDHEN and SYDVKM. CDR3 bases: TGTGCCAGCAGTTTAGGTATGGCAGGCACTGAAGCTTTCTTT. It is translated as CASSLGMAGTEAFF.

This clone was counted a single time. The V and J genes are TRBV5-1 and TRBJ1-5; D gene uncertain. This CDR3 contains 15 residues. CDR1 and CDR2 (germline): SGHRS, YFSETQ. V shed 0 bases and J shed 5 bases, with 12 bases lying between them. CDR3 sequence reads: CASSLDAGPYQPQHF. The CDR3 DNA sequence: TGCGCCAGCAGCTTGGATGCAGGCCCTTATCAGCCCCAGCATTTT.

The chain is built from TRBV7-8 and TRBJ1-1; no clear D gene. The CDR3 spans 16 residues. Germline V gives CDR1 SGHVS, CDR2 FQNEAQ. V was trimmed by 1 base and J by 1 base, leaving 13 bases between them. The CDR3 spells CASSLVSARRNTEAFF. The DNA of the CDR3 is TGTGCCAGCAGCTTAGTCTCCGCCAGGCGGAACACTGAAGCTTTCTTT.